Reported below is one TCR beta chain. Its antigen is currently unknown. The data derive from a study of cytomegalovirus exposure and HLA in healthy donors. In germline, CDR1 is SGHTA, CDR2 FQGNSA. The V and J ends lost 3 bases and 3 bases, in that order; junction bases with no gene match: 3. The length of the CDR3 is 14 residues. A multiplex PCR was run with 60 Vbeta primers and 13 Jbeta primers. Authors' analysis steps: Unique TCR beta chains numbered approximately 76 million in a later analysis, with roughly 11 million shared. Data came from immunoSEQ multiplex PCR; TCRdb stores just in-frame clones and leaves some out. V, J and clone size were drawn from that table, and D and trimming were deduced from the DNA. In the table there are about 170,000 clones, about 80% of which are singletons. Notes on the study in general: Versus the approximately 670-donor mean, an Asian-associated ancestry cluster reportedly showed fewer N-insertions in a later analysis. It is likely that the observed cluster of highly shared sequence variants was a sequencing artifact. HLA alleles showed associations with 16,951 TCR beta sequences in a later analysis, at a 0.05 false discovery rate.

The chain carries TRBV7-2 and TRBJ2-3; TRBD2 matches 7 bases. This TCR came from a woman in her 30s in good health and CMV-seropositive. Specimen: PBMCs. The CDR3, as DNA: TGTGCCAGCAGCTTTTCGGGGGGAACAGATACGCAGTATTTT. This encodes CASSFSGGTDTQYF.